This TCR beta chain was observed in a study of T cell changes during pregnancy in multiple sclerosis. TCRdb's copy holds only in-frame clones and misses some; the assay was immunoSEQ multiplex PCR. The repertoire holds 65,000 to 85,000 clones, with around 90% as singletons. The CDR3 runs to 15 residues. CDR1 is SGHDT, CDR2 YYEEEE, per germline. V lost 1 base and J lost 3, with 14 bases in between. This clone was observed once. This rearrangement joins TRBV5-6 to TRBJ2-7; tentative D call: TRBD2 (6 bases). Sequenced material: peripheral blood, taken in the first trimester of pregnancy. This receptor was taken from a female donor in good health, enrolled as a control in a pregnancy study. The CDR3 sequence: CASSLNGGLYYEQYF. Written as DNA, the CDR3 is TGTGCCAGCAGCTTGAATGGGGGGTTATACTACGAGCAGTACTTC. The variable domain in full, with the rest retrieved from reference TRBV5-6 and TRBJ2-7, is DAGVTQSPTHLIKTRGQQVTLRCSPKSGHDTVSWYQQALGQGPQFIFQYYEEEERQRGNFPDRFSGHQFPNYSSELNVNALLLGDSALYLCASSLNGGLYYEQYFGPGTRLTVT.